The clone carrying this T cell receptor beta chain was recorded many times. There are 14 residues in the CDR3. Germline loops: CDR1 MGHDK, CDR2 SYGVNS. V was cut by 3 bases and J by 0 bases, with 8 bases left in between. These data belong to a study of Graves' ophthalmopathy and Graves' hyperthyroidism. About the research overall: The collection of peripheral blood took place at initial diagnosis, before any treatment.

Researchers classed hyperthyroidism as stable given no ophthalmopathy within 18 months of follow-up. Ages of hyperthyroidism patients ran from 18 to 65, and their diagnoses were new, under 2 months' duration. Orbital computed tomography, together with clinical symptoms, serum thyroxine, TRAb and thyroid ultrasound, was used for diagnosis. TCR beta CDR3 amplification used RNA transcripts. The first-round RT-PCR employed HTBI primers together with the Qiagen OneStep RT-PCR kit. A multiplex PCR was then performed as the second round. TCRdb itself ran the multiplex PCR reads through MiXCR, one entry per CDR3 protein. The repertoire holds a few hundred thousand distinct CDR3 sequences, approximately 17% seen once, with 2.4% in the top ten.

The sample taken for sequencing was peripheral blood. The gene calls are TRBV25-1 and TRBJ1-1; D perhaps matches TRBD1 (5 bases). The TCR comes from an adult woman with stable Graves' hyperthyroidism. This CDR3 reads CASSDDRLNTEAFF. In nucleotides, the CDR3 is TGTGCCAGCAGTGACGACAGATTGAACACTGAAGCTTTCTTT. The full variable domain, completed using reference TRBV25-1 and TRBJ1-1, is EADIYQTPRYLVIGTGKKITLECSQTMGHDKMYWYQQDPGMELHLIHYSYGVNSTEKGDLSSESTVSRIRTEHFPLTLESARPSHTSQYLCASSDDRLNTEAFFGQGTRLTVV.